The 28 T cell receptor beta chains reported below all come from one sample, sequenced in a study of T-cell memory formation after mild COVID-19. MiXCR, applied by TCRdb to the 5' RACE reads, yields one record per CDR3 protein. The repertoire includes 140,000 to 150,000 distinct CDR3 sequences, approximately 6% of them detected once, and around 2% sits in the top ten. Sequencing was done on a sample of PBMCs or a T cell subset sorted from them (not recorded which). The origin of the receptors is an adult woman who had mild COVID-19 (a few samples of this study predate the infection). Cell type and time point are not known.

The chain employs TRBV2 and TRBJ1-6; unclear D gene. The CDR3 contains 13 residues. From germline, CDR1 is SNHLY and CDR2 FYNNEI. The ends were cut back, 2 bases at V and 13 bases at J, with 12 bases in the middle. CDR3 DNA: TGTGCCAGCAGTGAACCGCCACCCCTGCCCCTCCACTTT. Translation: CASSEPPPLPLHF.

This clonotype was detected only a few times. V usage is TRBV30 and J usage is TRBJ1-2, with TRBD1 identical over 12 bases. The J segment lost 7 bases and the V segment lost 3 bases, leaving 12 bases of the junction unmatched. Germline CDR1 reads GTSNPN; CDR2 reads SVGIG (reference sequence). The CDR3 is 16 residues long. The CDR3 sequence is CAWSPGQGQGAFGYTF. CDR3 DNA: TGTGCCTGGAGCCCCGGGCAGGGACAGGGGGCGTTTGGCTACACCTTC. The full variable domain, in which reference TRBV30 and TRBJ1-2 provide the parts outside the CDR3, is SQTIHQWPATLVQPVGSPLSLECTVEGTSNPNLYWYRQAAGRGLQLLFYSVGIGQISSEVPQNLSASRPQDRQFILSSKKLLLSDSGFYLCAWSPGQGQGAFGYTFGSGTRLTVV.

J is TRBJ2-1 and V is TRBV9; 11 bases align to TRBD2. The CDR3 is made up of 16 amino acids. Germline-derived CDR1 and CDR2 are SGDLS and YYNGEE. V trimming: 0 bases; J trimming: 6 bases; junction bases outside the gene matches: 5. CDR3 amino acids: CASSVEALAGVNEQFF. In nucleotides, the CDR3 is TGTGCCAGCAGCGTAGAAGCACTAGCGGGGGTCAATGAGCAGTTCTTC.

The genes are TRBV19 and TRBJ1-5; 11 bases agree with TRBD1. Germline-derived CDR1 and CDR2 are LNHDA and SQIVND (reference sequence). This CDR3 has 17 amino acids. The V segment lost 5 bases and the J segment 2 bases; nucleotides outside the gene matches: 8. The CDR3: CASSLRTGGERNQPQHF. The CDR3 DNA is TGTGCCAGTAGTCTGAGGACAGGGGGCGAGCGCAATCAGCCCCAGCATTTT.

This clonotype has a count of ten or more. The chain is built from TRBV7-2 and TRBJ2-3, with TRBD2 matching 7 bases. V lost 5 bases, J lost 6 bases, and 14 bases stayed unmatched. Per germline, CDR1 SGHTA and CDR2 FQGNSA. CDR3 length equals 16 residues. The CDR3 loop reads CASSPRRGGILDTQYF. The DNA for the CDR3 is TGTGCCAGCAGCCCTAGGCGGGGAGGGATCTTGGATACGCAGTATTTT.

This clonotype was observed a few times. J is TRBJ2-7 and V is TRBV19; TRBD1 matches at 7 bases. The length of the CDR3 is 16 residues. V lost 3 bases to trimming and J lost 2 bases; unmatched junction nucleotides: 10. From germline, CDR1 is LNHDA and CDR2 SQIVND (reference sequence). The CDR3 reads CASSIRTGEVAYEQYF. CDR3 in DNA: TGTGCCAGTAGTATTCGAACAGGGGAAGTTGCCTACGAGCAGTACTTC.

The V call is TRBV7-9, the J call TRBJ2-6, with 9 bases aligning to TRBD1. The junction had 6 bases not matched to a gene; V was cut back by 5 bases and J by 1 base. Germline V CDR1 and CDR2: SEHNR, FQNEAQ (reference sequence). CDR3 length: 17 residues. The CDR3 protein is CASSRDRVRSGANVLTF. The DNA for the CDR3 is TGTGCCAGCAGCCGGGACAGGGTGCGGTCTGGGGCCAACGTCCTGACTTTC. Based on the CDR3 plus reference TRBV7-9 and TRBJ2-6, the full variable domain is DTGVSQNPRHKITKRGQNVTFRCDPISEHNRLYWYRQTLGQGPEFLTYFQNEAQLEKSRLLSDRFSAERPKGSFSTLEIQRTEQGDSAMYLCASSRDRVRSGANVLTFGAGSRLTVL.

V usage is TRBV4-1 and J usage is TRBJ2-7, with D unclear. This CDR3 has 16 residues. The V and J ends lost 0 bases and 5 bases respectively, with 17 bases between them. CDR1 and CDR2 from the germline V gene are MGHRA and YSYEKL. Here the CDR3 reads CASSQDAWWVWDEQYF. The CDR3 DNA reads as TGCGCCAGCAGCCAAGATGCCTGGTGGGTGTGGGACGAGCAGTACTTC.

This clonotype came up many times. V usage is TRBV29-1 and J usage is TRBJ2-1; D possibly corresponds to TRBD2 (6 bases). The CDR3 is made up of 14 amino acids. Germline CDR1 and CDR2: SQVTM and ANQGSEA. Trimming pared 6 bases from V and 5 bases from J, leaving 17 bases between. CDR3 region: CSVRTGLNNNEQFF. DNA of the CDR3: TGCAGCGTCCGGACGGGACTTAATAACAATGAGCAGTTCTTC.

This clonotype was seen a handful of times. The CDR3 DNA follows: TGTGCCAGCAGCAGAGCATTTGTAAACACCGGGGAGCTGTTTTTT. Its translation is CASSRAFVNTGELFF. This chain joins TRBV6-5 and TRBJ2-2; no reliable D call. Trimming removed 6 bases at V and 2 bases at J, with 13 bases between. This CDR3 region has 15 residues. The germline CDR1 and CDR2 sequences are MNHEY and SVGAGI.

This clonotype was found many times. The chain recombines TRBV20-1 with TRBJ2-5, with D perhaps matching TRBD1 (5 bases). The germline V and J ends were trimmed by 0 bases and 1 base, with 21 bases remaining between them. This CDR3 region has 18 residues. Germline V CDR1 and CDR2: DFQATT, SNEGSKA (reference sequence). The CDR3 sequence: CSARDGSVGRAIQETQYF. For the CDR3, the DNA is TGCAGTGCTAGAGATGGATCCGTGGGCAGGGCCATCCAAGAGACCCAGTACTTC.

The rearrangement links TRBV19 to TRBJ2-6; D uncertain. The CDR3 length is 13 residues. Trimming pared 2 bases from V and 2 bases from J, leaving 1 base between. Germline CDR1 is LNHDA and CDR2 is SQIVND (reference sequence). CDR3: CASSITGANVLTF. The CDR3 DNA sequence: TGTGCCAGTAGTATAACTGGGGCCAACGTCCTGACTTTC.

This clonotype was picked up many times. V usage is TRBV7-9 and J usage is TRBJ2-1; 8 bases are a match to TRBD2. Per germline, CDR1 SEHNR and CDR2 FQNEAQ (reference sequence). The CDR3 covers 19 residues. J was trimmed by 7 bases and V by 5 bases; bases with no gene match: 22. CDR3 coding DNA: TGTGCCAGCAGCCCGGCCCATATAGGGCGGGCGCTAGCGGGTAATGAGCAGTTCTTC. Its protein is CASSPAHIGRALAGNEQFF.

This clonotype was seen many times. In DNA, the CDR3 is TGCGCCACGAGACTTACTTACACAGATACGCAGTATTTT. Its protein is CATRLTYTDTQYF. The rearrangement links TRBV5-1 to TRBJ2-3; D not resolved. Between the trimmed V and J ends, which lost 9 bases and 2 bases, there was a span of 13 bases. This CDR3 spans 13 amino acids. Germline V gene sequence: CDR1 SGHRS, CDR2 YFSETQ.

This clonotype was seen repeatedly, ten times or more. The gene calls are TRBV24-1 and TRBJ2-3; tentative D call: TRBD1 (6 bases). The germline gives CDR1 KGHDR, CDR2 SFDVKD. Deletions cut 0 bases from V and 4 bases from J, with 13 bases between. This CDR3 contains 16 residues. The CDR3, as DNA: TGTGCCACCAGTGATTTGAAGGGGGTCCCCGCAGATACGCAGTATTTT. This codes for CATSDLKGVPADTQYF.

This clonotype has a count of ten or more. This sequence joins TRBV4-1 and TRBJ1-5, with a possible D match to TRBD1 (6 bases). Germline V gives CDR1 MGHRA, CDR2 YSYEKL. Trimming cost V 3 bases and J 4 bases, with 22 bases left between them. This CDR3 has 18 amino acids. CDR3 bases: TGCGCCAGCAGCCATGGGGAGAACAGGGCCCTGCCTAATCAGCCCCAGCATTTT. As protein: CASSHGENRALPNQPQHF.

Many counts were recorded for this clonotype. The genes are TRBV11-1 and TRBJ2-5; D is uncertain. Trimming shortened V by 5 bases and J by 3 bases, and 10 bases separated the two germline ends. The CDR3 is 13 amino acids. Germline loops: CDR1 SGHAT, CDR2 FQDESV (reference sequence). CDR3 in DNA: TGTGCCAGCAGCCCTGGACGGAAAGAGACCCAGTACTTC. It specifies CASSPGRKETQYF.

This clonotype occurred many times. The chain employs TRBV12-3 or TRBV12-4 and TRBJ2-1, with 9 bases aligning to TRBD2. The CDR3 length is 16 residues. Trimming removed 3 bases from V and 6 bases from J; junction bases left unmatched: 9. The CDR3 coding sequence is TGTGCCAGCAGTTTTCCGAGGCTAGCGGGACCCAATGAGCAGTTCTTC. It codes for CASSFPRLAGPNEQFF.

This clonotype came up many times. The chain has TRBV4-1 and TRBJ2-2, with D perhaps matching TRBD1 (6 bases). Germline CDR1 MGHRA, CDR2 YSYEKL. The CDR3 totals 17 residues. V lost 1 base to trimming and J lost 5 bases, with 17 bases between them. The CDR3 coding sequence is TGCGCCAGCAGCCAAGGGTCACAGGGACCTACAACCGGGGAGCTGTTTTTT. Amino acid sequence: CASSQGSQGPTTGELFF.

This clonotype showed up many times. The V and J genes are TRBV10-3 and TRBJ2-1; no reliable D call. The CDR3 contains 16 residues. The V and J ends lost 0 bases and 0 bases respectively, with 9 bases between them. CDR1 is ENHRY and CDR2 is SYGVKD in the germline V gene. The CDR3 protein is CAISESKLSSYNEQFF. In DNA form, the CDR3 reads TGTGCCATCAGTGAGTCGAAGCTCAGCTCCTACAATGAGCAGTTCTTC.

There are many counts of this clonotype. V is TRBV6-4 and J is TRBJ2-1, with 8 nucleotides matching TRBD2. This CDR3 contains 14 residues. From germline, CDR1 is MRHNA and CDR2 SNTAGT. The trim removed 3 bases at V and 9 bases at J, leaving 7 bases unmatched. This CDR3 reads CASSEGGLGGEQFF. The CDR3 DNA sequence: TGTGCCAGCAGTGAGGGGGGACTAGGAGGTGAGCAGTTCTTC.

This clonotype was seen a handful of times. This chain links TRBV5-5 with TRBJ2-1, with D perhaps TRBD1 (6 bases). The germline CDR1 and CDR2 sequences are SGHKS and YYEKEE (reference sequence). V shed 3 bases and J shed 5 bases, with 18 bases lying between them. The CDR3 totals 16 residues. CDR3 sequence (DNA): TGTGCCAGCAGCTGGGGCGGATTAGGGACAAACAATGAGCAGTTCTTC. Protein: CASSWGGLGTNNEQFF.

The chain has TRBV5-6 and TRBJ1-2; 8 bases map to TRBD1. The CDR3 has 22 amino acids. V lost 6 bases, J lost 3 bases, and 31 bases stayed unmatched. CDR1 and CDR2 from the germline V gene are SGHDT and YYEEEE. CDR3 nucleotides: TGTGCCAGCACCCCACTACTATCAACAACGACGTCGAGAAAGACAGGGGACTATGGCTACACCTTC. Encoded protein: CASTPLLSTTTSRKTGDYGYTF.

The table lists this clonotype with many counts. The DNA for the CDR3 is TGTGCCAGCAGCCCGCCGGGACTAGCGGGATCGTTTGAGACCCAGTACTTC. The encoded protein is CASSPPGLAGSFETQYF. This rearrangement joins TRBV7-2 to TRBJ2-5; TRBD2 matches at 13 bases. The J segment lost 5 bases and the V segment lost 5 bases, leaving 11 bases of the junction unmatched. The CDR3 runs 17 residues. Germline CDR1 and CDR2: SGHTA and FQGNSA.

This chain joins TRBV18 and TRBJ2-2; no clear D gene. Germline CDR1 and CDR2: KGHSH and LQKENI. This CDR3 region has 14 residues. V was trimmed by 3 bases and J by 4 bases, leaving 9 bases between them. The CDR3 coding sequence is TGTGCCAGCTCACCTACGAGTAGCACCGGGGAGCTGTTTTTT. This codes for CASSPTSSTGELFF.

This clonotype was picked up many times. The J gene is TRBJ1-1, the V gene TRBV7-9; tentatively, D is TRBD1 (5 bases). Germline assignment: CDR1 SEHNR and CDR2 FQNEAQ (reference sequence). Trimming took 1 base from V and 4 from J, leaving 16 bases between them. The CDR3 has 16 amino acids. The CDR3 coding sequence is TGTGCCAGCAGCTTAGGGGGAAGTTCCGGGGGCACTGAAGCTTTCTTT. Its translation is CASSLGGSSGGTEAFF.

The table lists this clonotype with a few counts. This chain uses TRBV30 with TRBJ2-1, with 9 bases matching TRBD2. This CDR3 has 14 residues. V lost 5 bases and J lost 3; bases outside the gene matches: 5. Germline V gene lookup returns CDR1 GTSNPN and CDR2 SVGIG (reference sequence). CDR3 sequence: CAWGRTSVYNEQFF. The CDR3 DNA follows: TGTGCCTGGGGCCGGACTAGCGTCTACAATGAGCAGTTCTTC.

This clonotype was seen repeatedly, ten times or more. CDR3 in DNA: TGCGCCAGCAGCTTCGGGGATAGCAATCAGCCCCAGCATTTT. Residues: CASSFGDSNQPQHF. This chain joins TRBV5-1 and TRBJ1-5; D is uncertain. There are 14 residues in the CDR3. V was shortened by 2 bases and J by 0 bases, with 6 bases between the two germline ends. Per germline, CDR1 SGHRS and CDR2 YFSETQ.